Listed below are T cell receptor beta chains from one sample, sequenced in a study of cytomegalovirus exposure and HLA in healthy donors. Using immunoSEQ multiplex PCR, the repertoire was profiled, and TCRdb retains in-frame clones only, with some absent. In the table there are approximately 140,000 clones, around 78% of which are singletons. The sample comprised PBMCs. These receptors came from a woman between 45 and 65 years old in good health and CMV-seronegative. Both conserved end residues are part of each CDR3. D genes are given only for firm matches. Part of the rows lack a size; the others show once, few, many or a class for expanded clones.

NA	NA	TRBV11-2	TRBJ2-1	CASSLVGGRRSYNEQFF	TGTGCCAGCAGCTTAGTAGGGGGAAGGCGCTCCTACAATGAGCAGTTCTTC
TRBD1	few	TRBV27	TRBJ1-1	CASSPRQGKTEAFF	TGTGCCAGCAGCCCGAGACAGGGGAAGACTGAAGCTTTCTTT
NA	NA	TRBV28	TRBJ1-2	CASSPTFRRGYTF	TGTGCCAGCAGCCCAACGTTTAGGAGGGGCTACACCTTC
NA	NA	TRBV18	TRBJ1-5	CASSPPISRGNQPQHF	TGTGCCAGCTCACCCCCAATATCGCGTGGCAATCAGCCCCAGCATTTT
TRBD2	NA	TRBV18	TRBJ2-7	CASSSPLSGSSYEQYF	TGTGCCAGCTCATCACCCCTTAGCGGGTCCTCCTACGAGCAGTACTTC
NA	once	TRBV5-1	TRBJ2-5	CASSLGDLETQYF	TGCGCCAGCAGCTTAGGGGATCTGGAGACCCAGTACTTC
NA	few	TRBV4-2	TRBJ2-1	CASSAGPYFYNEQFF	TGTGCCAGCAGCGCGGGCCCGTACTTCTACAATGAGCAGTTCTTC
NA	NA	TRBV5-1	TRBJ2-2	CASSLPRGTGELFF	TGCGCCAGCAGCTTGCCTCGGGGCACCGGGGAGCTGTTTTTT
TRBD2	NA	TRBV9	TRBJ2-3	CASSLRLAPDTQYF	TGTGCCAGCAGCCTCCGACTAGCTCCTGATACGCAGTATTTT
TRBD2	once	TRBV9	TRBJ2-7	CASSVASGRIYEQYF	TGTGCCAGCAGCGTAGCCAGCGGGAGGATCTACGAGCAGTACTTC
NA	NA	TRBV5-1	TRBJ1-1	CASSETDHMNTEAFF	TGCGCCAGCAGCGAGACAGATCACATGAACACTGAAGCTTTCTTT
TRBD1	NA	TRBV6-6	TRBJ1-2	CASTYRTGVNYGYTF	TGTGCCAGCACCTACAGGACAGGCGTTAACTATGGCTACACCTTC
NA	NA	TRBV28	TRBJ2-5	CASSLQGLAETQYF	TGTGCCAGCAGTTTACAGGGTCTGGCAGAGACCCAGTACTTC
NA	NA	TRBV4-2	TRBJ1-5	CASSHHRRDSNQPQHF	TGTGCCAGCAGCCACCACAGGAGAGATAGCAATCAGCCCCAGCATTTT
TRBD1	few	TRBV9	TRBJ1-1	CASSAGQGFLNTEAFF	TGTGCCAGCAGCGCCGGACAGGGTTTCCTGAACACTGAAGCTTTCTTT
NA	NA	TRBV7-2	TRBJ2-3	CASSLGWGRVTDTQYF	TGTGCCAGCAGCTTAGGGTGGGGCAGGGTAACAGATACGCAGTATTTT
TRBD1	NA	TRBV7-2	TRBJ1-2	CASRSDVTGGGYTF	TGTGCCAGCAGAAGTGACGTGACAGGGGGTGGCTACACCTTC
NA	NA	TRBV15	TRBJ1-1	CATSRVRDTWNTEAFF	TGTGCCACCAGCAGAGTAAGGGACACTTGGAACACTGAAGCTTTCTTT
NA	once	TRBV4-3	TRBJ2-1	CASSQAGNEQFF	TGCGCCAGCAGCCAAGCGGGCAATGAGCAGTTCTTC
NA	NA	TRBV28	TRBJ1-3	CASRSGGNTIYF	TGTGCCAGCAGGTCTGGGGGGAACACCATATATTTT
TRBD1	few	TRBV19	TRBJ2-5	CASNDRGRTETQYF	TGTGCCAGCAACGACAGGGGGAGGACGGAGACCCAGTACTTC
TRBD1	NA	TRBV2	TRBJ1-5	CASSEARTGAQPQNF	TGTGCCAGCAGTGAAGCTAGGACAGGGGCTCAGCCCCAGAATTTT
TRBD2	NA	TRBV6-5	TRBJ2-1	CASSYSFGTRGNEQFF	TGTGCCAGCAGTTACTCCTTCGGGACTAGAGGCAATGAGCAGTTCTTC
NA	few	TRBV9	TRBJ2-1	CASSSGEFKQFF	TGTGCCAGCAGTTCCGGGGAATTTAAGCAGTTCTTC
NA	NA	TRBV7-3	TRBJ2-1	CASSLIPAPSDNEQFF	TGTGCCAGCAGCTTAATTCCAGCGCCAAGTGACAATGAGCAGTTCTTC
NA	NA	TRBV6-5	TRBJ1-2	CASSSRGPRDGYTF	TGTGCCAGCAGTTCCAGGGGCCCCAGAGATGGCTACACCTTC
TRBD2	NA	TRBV5-6	TRBJ2-3	CASSLVAGARTDTQYF	TGTGCCAGCAGCTTGGTGGCGGGAGCCCGGACAGATACGCAGTATTTT
NA	NA	TRBV5-8	TRBJ2-6	CASSLGSLLWANVLTF	TGTGCCAGCAGCTTGGGTTCCCTTCTCTGGGCCAACGTCCTGACTTTC
NA	NA	TRBV29-1	TRBJ1-1	CSVEDRRQRNTEAFF	TGCAGCGTTGAAGATCGGAGACAGCGGAACACTGAAGCTTTCTTT
TRBD2	NA	TRBV30	TRBJ2-2	CAWSGGRWGGELFF	TGTGCCTGGAGTGGCGGGAGGTGGGGCGGGGAGCTGTTTTTT
TRBD2	large	TRBV5-6	TRBJ2-3	CASSLALAGGADTQYF	TGTGCCAGCAGCTTGGCTCTAGCGGGAGGCGCAGATACGCAGTATTTT
NA	NA	TRBV7-6	TRBJ1-3	CASSPVARGAGNTIYF	TGTGCCAGCAGCCCCGTCGCCAGGGGAGCTGGAAACACCATATATTTT
NA	NA	TRBV30	TRBJ2-7	CAWSQTPGSYEQYF	TGTGCCTGGAGTCAAACCCCAGGTTCCTACGAGCAGTACTTC
TRBD1	NA	TRBV5-4	TRBJ2-7	CASSLGDRSYEQYF	TGTGCCAGCAGCTTGGGGGACAGGTCCTACGAGCAGTACTTC
NA	NA	TRBV7-8	TRBJ1-5	CASSSTGGPQNF	TGTGCCAGCAGCTCAACCGGGGGGCCCCAGAATTTT
TRBD2	NA	TRBV9	TRBJ2-7	CASSVGLAEPSYEQYF	TGTGCCAGCAGCGTAGGGCTAGCGGAACCTTCCTACGAGCAGTACTTC
TRBD1	NA	TRBV29-1	TRBJ1-1	CSVRTGGSNTEAFF	TGCAGCGTTCGGACAGGAGGCTCGAACACTGAAGCTTTCTTT
TRBD1	NA	TRBV4-1	TRBJ1-2	CASSAQTGFGYPF	TGCGCCAGCAGCGCACAGACAGGGTTTGGCTACCCCTTC
TRBD1	NA	TRBV19	TRBJ2-7	CASTSQGDSYEQYF	TGTGCCAGTACCTCACAGGGGGACTCCTACGAGCAGTACTTC
NA	NA	TRBV4-3	TRBJ2-7	CASSQDSGYSYEQYF	TGCGCCAGCAGCCAAGATAGCGGCTATTCCTACGAGCAGTACTTC
NA	NA	TRBV6-4	TRBJ2-1	CATSAGPNEQFF	TGTGCCACCTCGGCGGGCCCCAATGAGCAGTTCTTC
TRBD2	NA	TRBV4-3	TRBJ2-7	CASRSSTSGTDEQYF	TGCGCCAGCAGGAGTTCTACTAGCGGGACAGACGAGCAGTACTTC
NA	few	TRBV6-5	TRBJ2-3	CASSLYTGTDTQYF	TGTGCCAGCAGTTTATACACCGGCACAGATACGCAGTATTTT
TRBD1	NA	TRBV6-5	TRBJ2-7	CASSIRDRGLYEQYF	TGTGCCAGCAGTATTCGGGACAGGGGGCTCTACGAGCAGTACTTC
NA	NA	TRBV5-4	TRBJ2-1	CASSLSHSGPYNEQFF	TGTGCCAGCAGCTTGTCTCATAGCGGACCCTACAATGAGCAGTTCTTC
TRBD1	NA	TRBV5-1	TRBJ1-5	CASSLGDSSNQPQHF	TGCGCCAGCAGCTTAGGGGACAGTAGCAATCAGCCCCAGCATTTT
NA	NA	TRBV2	TRBJ2-5	CASYWQGTQETQYF	TGTGCCAGCTATTGGCAGGGGACGCAAGAGACCCAGTACTTC
TRBD1	NA	TRBV30	TRBJ2-7	CASDRGREQYF	TGTGCCTCGGACAGGGGGAGGGAGCAGTACTTC
NA	NA	TRBV9	TRBJ2-1	CASSVVSSENEQFF	TGTGCCAGCAGCGTAGTATCGTCCGAGAATGAGCAGTTCTTC
TRBD1	NA	TRBV14	TRBJ2-1	CASSRDREVNEQFF	TGTGCCAGCAGCCGGGACAGGGAGGTCAATGAGCAGTTCTTC
NA	NA	TRBV9	TRBJ2-2	CASSLRRAPTDNTGELFF	TGTGCCAGCAGCCTACGTAGAGCCCCAACAGACAACACCGGGGAGCTGTTTTTT
NA	NA	TRBV19	TRBJ2-1	CASSTSLNEQFF	TGTGCCAGTAGTACTAGCCTGAATGAGCAGTTCTTC
TRBD2	medium-sized	TRBV28	TRBJ2-1	CASSGVGSGSQGEQFF	TGTGCCAGCAGTGGGGTTGGTAGCGGGAGCCAGGGTGAGCAGTTCTTC
TRBD2	NA	TRBV5-6	TRBJ2-1	CASSLHLAGITNEQFF	TGTGCCAGCAGCCTACATCTAGCGGGGATTACCAATGAGCAGTTCTTC